A selection of T cell receptor beta chains follows, all from one sample in a study of cytomegalovirus exposure and HLA in healthy donors. Here immunoSEQ multiplex PCR was the method, and the copy in TCRdb shows in-frame clones only, minus some. The table shows about 150,000 clones, with approximately 75% occurring only once. Sequencing was done on a sample of PBMCs. The origin of the receptors is a male donor in good health and CMV-seronegative. CDR3s include the opening cysteine and the closing phenylalanine or tryptophan. The order of the fields is D gene, V gene, J gene, clone size, CDR3 DNA, CDR3 protein. A D gene is named only where the DNA matches it firmly. Some rows have no size entry. The others give once, few or many, or a class for an expanded clone.

TRBD1	TRBV11-1	TRBJ1-6	.	TGTGCCAGCAGCTCCTGGGACAGGGGGGATTCACCCCTCCACTTT	CASSSWDRGDSPLHF
TRBD2	TRBV5-1	TRBJ2-5	.	TGCGCCAGCAGCCCTAATAGCGGGGACACTCAAGAGACCCAGTACTTC	CASSPNSGDTQETQYF
TRBD1	TRBV19	TRBJ1-6	.	TGTGCCAGTAGAGACAGGGCCTATAATTCACCCCTCCACTTT	CASRDRAYNSPLHF
.	TRBV21-1	TRBJ1-2	.	TGTGCCAGCAGCTCTTGGACAGGATTTTCACTCTATGGCTACACCTTC	CASSSWTGFSLYGYTF
.	TRBV5-1	TRBJ2-1	.	TGCGCCAGCCAATTGAGGTCGGGACACCATTACAATGAGCAGTTCTTC	CASQLRSGHHYNEQFF
TRBD1	TRBV13	TRBJ2-7	.	TGTGCCAGCAGCTTATACGAAGGGGACAGACACTACGAGCAGTACTTC	CASSLYEGDRHYEQYF
TRBD1	TRBV18	TRBJ2-1	once	TGTGCCAGCTCACTGGACAGGGGAATCAATGAGCAGTTCTTC	CASSLDRGINEQFF
.	TRBV11-2	TRBJ1-1	.	TGTGCCAGCAGCACTCAGGAAAACACTGAAGCTTTCTTT	CASSTQENTEAFF
TRBD1	TRBV7-2	TRBJ1-5	.	TGTGCCAGCAGCCCCAGACAGGGTAGGGATCAGCCCCAGCATTTT	CASSPRQGRDQPQHF
.	TRBV30	TRBJ2-3	once	TGTGCCTGGAGTACATGGCCTCTAGGTAACACAGATACGCAGTATTTT	CAWSTWPLGNTDTQYF
TRBD2	TRBV7-7	TRBJ2-1	.	TGTGCTAGCAGCCCAGGGACTAGCGGGGCCGAGCAGTTCTTC	CASSPGTSGAEQFF
TRBD2	TRBV5-1	TRBJ2-3	.	TGCGCCAGCAGCCGAGGGACTAGCGGGGGGGCCAGCACAGATACGCAGTATTTT	CASSRGTSGGASTDTQYF
.	TRBV4-2	TRBJ2-1	.	TGTGCCAGCAGCCAAGATGGAGACTCCCACAATGAGCAGTTCTTC	CASSQDGDSHNEQFF
TRBD2	TRBV19	TRBJ2-3	.	TGTGCCAGTAGTATAGGGGCTAGCGGGGCCCGCACAGATACGCAGTATTTT	CASSIGASGARTDTQYF
.	TRBV7-9	TRBJ1-4	.	TGTTCCAGCAGCTCAACCAGGGTAGGGAATGAAAAACTGTTTTTT	CSSSSTRVGNEKLFF
.	TRBV5-8	TRBJ2-7	.	TGTGCCAGCAGCTATCAAGTGGGGGGCTCCTACGAGCAGTACTTC	CASSYQVGGSYEQYF
.	TRBV7-9	TRBJ2-5	.	TGTGCCAGCAGCCCCGGGGGACAAGAGACCCAGTACTTC	CASSPGGQETQYF
.	TRBV10-3	TRBJ2-2	.	TGTGCCACCTGGGACTCGATGATCACCGGGGAGCTGTTTTTT	CATWDSMITGELFF
.	TRBV5-1	TRBJ1-6	once	TGCGCCAGCAGCTTGGATGGGGCGGCTAATTCACCCCTCCACTTT	CASSLDGAANSPLHF
TRBD1	TRBV5-4	TRBJ1-2	.	TGTGCCAGCAGTCCTCCGGGGACAGGGGTCAACTATGGCTACACCTTC	CASSPPGTGVNYGYTF
TRBD1	TRBV6-6	TRBJ2-1	.	TGTGCCAGCAGTCACCGGGACAGGGGCCACAATGAGCAGTTCTTC	CASSHRDRGHNEQFF
.	TRBV6-1	TRBJ2-7	.	TGTGCCAGCAGTGAATACGGCGGTTCCTACGAGCAGTACTTC	CASSEYGGSYEQYF
.	TRBV5-1	TRBJ2-3	once	TGCGCCAGCAGCTTGGCTCCCCCTACAGATACGCAGTATTTT	CASSLAPPTDTQYF
TRBD1	TRBV5-4	TRBJ2-6	.	TGTGCCAGCAGCTTGGGGGACAGCTCTGGGGCCAACGTCCTGACTTTC	CASSLGDSSGANVLTF
.	TRBV9	TRBJ2-1	.	TGTGCCAGCAGCCCCGCGCAGGGTGTTAATGAGCAGTTCTTC	CASSPAQGVNEQFF
.	TRBV10-3	TRBJ2-5	.	TGTGCCATCAGCCGGGACCCCCAGGGGCAGACCCAGTACTTC	CAISRDPQGQTQYF
TRBD1	TRBV19	TRBJ1-5	once	TGTGCCAGTAGTACAGTCCCGGGACAGGGATCGGGACAGCCCCAGCATTTT	CASSTVPGQGSGQPQHF
.	TRBV4-2	TRBJ1-5	.	TGTGCCAGCAGCCAAGATCTCGGCGGAAGCCTTAGGGGTCAGCCCCAGCATTTT	CASSQDLGGSLRGQPQHF
TRBD1	TRBV6-1	TRBJ2-7	.	TGTGCCAGCAGTCCCAGACAGGGGGCGCGGGTTGAGCAGTACTTC	CASSPRQGARVEQYF
TRBD1	TRBV5-6	TRBJ2-2	.	TGTGCCAGCAGCTTGTTGGGGGTGACAGGGTTCGACACCGGGGAGCTGTTTTTT	CASSLLGVTGFDTGELFF
.	TRBV5-1	TRBJ1-1	.	TGCGCCAGCAGCTTTACAGGGATGAACACTGAAGCTTTCTTT	CASSFTGMNTEAFF
.	TRBV19	TRBJ2-2	once	TGTGCCAGTAGAAAGACAGGGAACACCGGGGAGCTGTTTTTT	CASRKTGNTGELFF
TRBD2	TRBV7-2	TRBJ2-3	.	TGTGCCAGCAGCCCTACTAGCGGGGTCACAGATACGCAGTATTTT	CASSPTSGVTDTQYF
.	TRBV6-6	TRBJ2-2	once	TGTGCCAGCAGCATCGAGGGTTTGGCGAACACCGGGGAGCTGTTTTTT	CASSIEGLANTGELFF
.	TRBV2	TRBJ1-5	.	TGTGCCAGCAGTGAAGCGGGCAGGGTAGGTCAGCCCCAGCATTTT	CASSEAGRVGQPQHF
.	TRBV2	TRBJ1-6	.	TGTGCCAGCGGGGCCGACTCCTATAATTCACCCCTCCACTTT	CASGADSYNSPLHF
.	TRBV7-6	TRBJ2-2	.	TGTGCCAGCAGCTTAGTGCGCGGGGACACCGGGGAGCTGTTTTTT	CASSLVRGDTGELFF
.	TRBV7-3	TRBJ2-2	.	TGTGCCAGCAGCACAGGGGCGGGGGGGAACACCGGGGAGCTGTTTTTT	CASSTGAGGNTGELFF
.	TRBV7-9	TRBJ2-2	.	TGTGCCACCCCGTTCGTGGGGGGATCGAACACCGGGGAGCTGTTTTTT	CATPFVGGSNTGELFF
TRBD1	TRBV7-6	TRBJ1-5	once	TGTGCCAGCAGCCCGACAGGGGGTGAACAGCCCCAGCATTTT	CASSPTGGEQPQHF
TRBD1	TRBV6-6	TRBJ2-7	.	TGTGCCAGCAGTTACACCCGGGACAGGATAACCGAGCAGTACTTC	CASSYTRDRITEQYF
TRBD1	TRBV7-2	TRBJ2-3	few	TGTGCCAGCAGATCAGGCCGGACAGGGGGCCTCTTGGGGACAGATACGCAGTATTTT	CASRSGRTGGLLGTDTQYF
.	TRBV30	TRBJ2-2	.	TGTGCCTGGAGTGGAGTGGGGAGCGGGGAGCTGTTTTTT	CAWSGVGSGELFF
TRBD1	TRBV7-8	TRBJ2-2	once	TGTGCCAGCAGCCCCCGGACAGGGGTATCCCCGGGGGAGCTGTTTTTT	CASSPRTGVSPGELFF
.	TRBV5-5	TRBJ2-1	.	TGTGCCAGCAGCTTGGAAGGGACATCTTACAATGAGCAGTTCTTC	CASSLEGTSYNEQFF
TRBD1	TRBV5-1	TRBJ2-5	.	TGCGCCAGCAGCCTACAAGGGACAGGGGTAGAGACCCAGTACTTC	CASSLQGTGVETQYF